A selection of T cell receptor beta chains follows, all from one sample in a study of T-cell reconstitution after alpha-beta-depleted transplantation in children. TCRdb processed the PCR reads anew with MiXCR; each CDR3 protein has one entry. The sample lists about 540,000 distinct CDR3 sequences, 15% to 20% seen once, with more than 2.5% in the top ten. This specimen was PBMCs from the stem cell graft donor, taken from the stem cell graft. The origin of the receptors is a human donor who donated a stem cell graft to a child with acute lymphoblastic leukemia. Each CDR3 is given with its conserved first and last residue. The order of the fields is D gene, V gene, CDR3 length, J gene, clone size, CDR3 protein, CDR3 DNA. The D gene is left open where the match is weak. Some rows have no size entry. The others give once, few or many, or a class for an expanded clone.

D: TRBD2; V: TRBV14; length: 15; J: TRBJ2-7; size: many; CDR3: CASSQRTSGAYEQYF; DNA: TGTGCCAGCAGCCAGAGGACTAGCGGGGCCTACGAGCAGTACTTC
D: -; V: TRBV12-3/TRBV12-4; length: 16; J: TRBJ2-1; size: -; CDR3: CASSPQQWGGNNEQFF; DNA: TGTGCCAGCAGTCCTCAACAGTGGGGGGGCAACAATGAGCAGTTCTTC
D: -; V: TRBV27; length: 14; J: TRBJ2-4; size: few; CDR3: CASSSVMSENIQYF; DNA: TGTGCCAGCAGTTCCGTTATGTCAGAAAACATTCAGTACTTC
D: -; V: TRBV7-6; length: 15; J: TRBJ2-2; size: few; CDR3: CASSLTRRNTGELFF; DNA: TGTGCCAGCAGCTTGACTAGGCGGAACACCGGGGAGCTGTTTTTT
D: -; V: TRBV25-1; length: 11; J: TRBJ2-3; size: few; CDR3: CASHLRGTQYF; DNA: TGTGCCAGCCATCTTAGGGGTACGCAGTATTTT
D: -; V: TRBV18; length: 14; J: TRBJ2-1; size: -; CDR3: CASSPNGRPNEQFF; DNA: TGTGCCAGCTCACCGAATGGACGGCCCAATGAGCAGTTCTTC
D: -; V: TRBV7-9; length: 14; J: TRBJ1-2; size: few; CDR3: CASSSTGHNYGYTF; DNA: TGTGCCAGCAGCTCTACGGGACATAACTATGGCTACACCTTC
D: -; V: TRBV5-6; length: 11; J: TRBJ1-1; size: few; CDR3: CASSYKGEAFF; DNA: TGTGCCAGCAGCTACAAGGGTGAAGCTTTCTTT
D: -; V: TRBV27; length: 14; J: TRBJ2-1; size: -; CDR3: CASSLNGPYNEQFF; DNA: TGTGCCAGCAGTTTAAACGGGCCCTACAATGAGCAGTTCTTC
D: -; V: TRBV25-1; length: 18; J: TRBJ2-2; size: -; CDR3: CASSADWGQGSYTGELFF; DNA: TGTGCCAGCAGTGCGGACTGGGGGCAGGGATCGTACACCGGGGAGCTGTTTTTT
D: TRBD1; V: TRBV27; length: 15; J: TRBJ2-7; size: -; CDR3: CASSQPGQGRYEQYF; DNA: TGTGCCAGCAGCCAACCCGGACAGGGAAGATACGAGCAGTACTTC
D: TRBD2; V: TRBV12-3/TRBV12-4; length: 16; J: TRBJ2-3; size: -; CDR3: CASSFSELAGADTQYF; DNA: TGTGCCAGCAGTTTTTCTGAACTAGCGGGAGCAGATACGCAGTATTTT
D: TRBD2; V: TRBV20-1; length: 16; J: TRBJ2-5; size: -; CDR3: CSASPHGLAGAETQYF; DNA: TGCAGTGCTAGCCCCCACGGACTAGCCGGGGCGGAGACCCAGTACTTC
D: -; V: TRBV11-1; length: 19; J: TRBJ1-2; size: few; CDR3: CASSLVATPGPDSNYGYTF; DNA: TGTGCCAGCAGCTTAGTGGCCACTCCGGGACCGGATTCAAACTATGGCTACACCTTC
D: TRBD1; V: TRBV3-1; length: 13; J: TRBJ2-2; size: -; CDR3: CASGQGRAGELFF; DNA: TGTGCCAGCGGACAGGGGAGGGCCGGGGAGCTGTTTTTT
D: TRBD1; V: TRBV20-1; length: 16; J: TRBJ2-7; size: -; CDR3: CSARTIPGTGGYEQYF; DNA: TGCAGTGCTAGAACAATTCCCGGGACAGGGGGGTACGAGCAGTACTTC
D: -; V: TRBV9; length: 14; J: TRBJ1-2; size: few; CDR3: CASSVDTGIYGYTF; DNA: TGTGCCAGCAGCGTAGATACGGGCATCTATGGCTACACCTTC
D: -; V: TRBV3-1; length: 16; J: TRBJ2-1; size: few; CDR3: CASSQDSGAGALEQFF; DNA: TGTGCCAGCAGCCAAGATTCGGGGGCAGGGGCCCTCGAGCAGTTCTTC
D: TRBD2; V: TRBV5-1; length: 14; J: TRBJ2-2; size: few; CDR3: CASSLLAGTGELFF; DNA: TGCGCCAGCAGCTTGCTAGCGGGGACCGGGGAGCTGTTTTTT
D: TRBD2; V: TRBV4-2; length: 15; J: TRBJ2-1; size: -; CDR3: CASSQERAGPNEQFF; DNA: TGTGCCAGCAGCCAAGAAAGAGCGGGGCCAAATGAGCAGTTCTTC
D: -; V: TRBV29-1; length: 17; J: TRBJ1-1; size: few; CDR3: CSVEDHGRQGMNTEAFF; DNA: TGCAGCGTTGAAGATCATGGACGCCAGGGCATGAACACTGAAGCTTTCTTT
D: TRBD2; V: TRBV6-5; length: 16; J: TRBJ2-1; size: few; CDR3: CASSYYILAGGDEQFF; DNA: TGTGCCAGCAGTTACTATATACTAGCGGGAGGAGATGAGCAGTTCTTC
D: -; V: TRBV7-8; length: 16; J: TRBJ2-2; size: -; CDR3: CASSEPGLVRSGELFF; DNA: TGTGCCAGCAGCGAACCGGGACTTGTTCGGTCCGGGGAGCTGTTTTTT
D: -; V: TRBV12-3/TRBV12-4; length: 13; J: TRBJ1-2; size: few; CDR3: CASRIGQQFGYTF; DNA: TGTGCCAGCAGAATCGGACAGCAGTTTGGCTACACCTTC
D: -; V: TRBV7-2; length: 14; J: TRBJ2-3; size: few; CDR3: CASSPGANTDTQYF; DNA: TGTGCCAGCAGCCCCGGGGCAAACACAGATACGCAGTATTTT
D: TRBD1; V: TRBV5-1; length: 15; J: TRBJ2-5; size: -; CDR3: CAGSLQGTRQETQYF; DNA: TGCGCCGGCAGCTTACAGGGGACGCGACAAGAGACCCAGTACTTC
D: -; V: TRBV18; length: 14; J: TRBJ2-7; size: few; CDR3: CASSPFGSHYEQYF; DNA: TGTGCCAGCTCACCATTCGGGAGTCACTACGAGCAGTACTTC
D: -; V: TRBV14; length: 17; J: TRBJ2-1; size: -; CDR3: CASSQEGTTSSYNEQFF; DNA: TGTGCCAGCAGCCAAGAAGGGACCACGAGCTCCTACAATGAGCAGTTCTTC
D: -; V: TRBV20-1; length: 14; J: TRBJ2-2; size: few; CDR3: CSARQGFRTGELFF; DNA: TGCAGTGCTAGACAGGGGTTTAGAACCGGGGAGCTGTTTTTT
D: -; V: TRBV7-9; length: 17; J: TRBJ2-1; size: -; CDR3: CAISLGPGGGSYNEQFF; DNA: TGTGCCATCAGCCTTGGGCCTGGGGGAGGTTCCTACAATGAGCAGTTCTTC
D: -; V: TRBV20-1; length: 14; J: TRBJ1-1; size: few; CDR3: CSARDRGAGTEAFF; DNA: TGCAGTGCTAGAGACCGGGGGGCGGGCACTGAAGCTTTCTTT
D: -; V: TRBV7-9; length: 15; J: TRBJ2-7; size: -; CDR3: CASSQTHTISYEQYF; DNA: TGTGCCAGCAGCCAGACACATACTATCTCCTACGAGCAGTACTTC
D: -; V: TRBV12-3/TRBV12-4; length: 15; J: TRBJ2-5; size: -; CDR3: CASSAGLPYQETQYF; DNA: TGTGCCAGCAGTGCGGGACTCCCGTACCAAGAGACCCAGTACTTC
D: -; V: TRBV20-1; length: 14; J: TRBJ2-7; size: -; CDR3: CSASRRTSSYEQYF; DNA: TGCAGTGCTAGTAGGCGGACGAGCTCCTACGAGCAGTACTTC
D: TRBD2; V: TRBV3-1; length: 15; J: TRBJ2-3; size: -; CDR3: CASSQDWRERDTQYF; DNA: TGTGCCAGCAGCCAAGACTGGCGGGAGAGAGATACGCAGTATTTT
D: TRBD1; V: TRBV20-1; length: 13; J: TRBJ1-4; size: -; CDR3: CSARQGLNEKLFF; DNA: TGCAGTGCCCGACAGGGACTTAATGAAAAACTGTTTTTT
D: -; V: TRBV21-1; length: 13; J: TRBJ1-4; size: -; CDR3: CASSKRPDEKLFF; DNA: TGTGCCAGCAGCAAAAGGCCCGATGAAAAACTGTTTTTT
D: -; V: TRBV7-3; length: 14; J: TRBJ2-7; size: -; CDR3: CASSPGPPAYEQYF; DNA: TGTGCCAGCAGCCCGGGACCCCCCGCGTACGAGCAGTACTTC
D: TRBD1; V: TRBV5-1; length: 14; J: TRBJ2-4; size: -; CDR3: CASSRRTGGSRRYF; DNA: TGCGCCAGCAGCCGCCGGACAGGGGGCTCGAGGCGCTACTTC
D: -; V: TRBV5-1; length: 12; J: TRBJ2-1; size: few; CDR3: CASKEFYNEQFF; DNA: TGCGCCAGCAAAGAGTTCTACAATGAGCAGTTCTTC
D: TRBD2; V: TRBV12-3/TRBV12-4; length: 17; J: TRBJ2-1; size: -; CDR3: CASSPGGVGGGYNEQFF; DNA: TGTGCCAGCAGTCCTGGGGGGGTCGGCGGGGGGTACAATGAGCAGTTCTTC
D: TRBD2; V: TRBV5-1; length: 15; J: TRBJ2-7; size: -; CDR3: CASSSGSGSRYEQYF; DNA: TGCGCCAGCAGCTCTGGTAGCGGGAGTCGGTACGAGCAGTACTTC
D: -; V: TRBV11-2; length: 15; J: TRBJ1-2; size: many; CDR3: CASSSEGLLNYGYTF; DNA: TGTGCCAGCAGCTCGGAGGGACTGCTGAACTATGGCTACACCTTC
D: TRBD1; V: TRBV9; length: 16; J: TRBJ2-7; size: few; CDR3: CASSASRTGVIYEQYF; DNA: TGTGCCAGCAGCGCAAGTCGGACAGGGGTTATCTACGAGCAGTACTTC
D: -; V: TRBV12-3/TRBV12-4; length: 12; J: TRBJ1-5; size: few; CDR3: CASSLEPQPQHF; DNA: TGTGCCAGCAGTTTGGAACCGCAGCCCCAGCATTTT
D: -; V: TRBV7-9; length: 17; J: TRBJ1-5; size: few; CDR3: CASSSLGGAQGNQPQHF; DNA: TGTGCCAGCAGCTCCCTAGGGGGGGCGCAGGGCAATCAGCCCCAGCATTTT
D: -; V: TRBV20-1; length: 12; J: TRBJ2-1; size: few; CDR3: CSADLPFNEQFF; DNA: TGCAGTGCTGATCTCCCCTTCAATGAGCAGTTCTTC
D: -; V: TRBV20-1; length: 11; J: TRBJ2-7; size: -; CDR3: CSGAGQYEQYF; DNA: TGCAGTGGCGCTGGACAGTACGAGCAGTACTTC
D: TRBD2; V: TRBV5-4; length: 17; J: TRBJ2-1; size: -; CDR3: CASSTTGLAGAYNEQFF; DNA: TGTGCCAGCAGCACTACTGGACTAGCGGGAGCCTACAATGAGCAGTTCTTC